The next 9 T cell receptor beta chains were all read from a single sample in a study of blood T cell repertoires in COVID-19. Only in-frame clones appear in the TCRdb table, and some are missing; sequencing was by immunoSEQ multiplex PCR. The data hold 100,000 to 150,000 clones, with about four fifths observed a single time. Specimen: peripheral blood. Receptor source: a woman aged 60-75 years with acute or convalescent COVID-19.

The chain uses TRBV27 and TRBJ1-1; TRBD1 matches 8 bases. With V trimmed by 5 bases and J by 5 bases, 7 bases remained unmatched. The CDR3 sequence is 14 residues long. Germline V lookup: CDR1 MNHEY, CDR2 SMNVEV (reference sequence). The DNA of the CDR3 is TGTGCCAGCAGTGCGCGGACAGGGACGACTGAAGCTTTCTTT. Its protein product is CASSARTGTTEAFF.

About this clone: The same CDR3 is also encoded by other DNA sequences in this sample. The rearrangement joins TRBV18 to TRBJ1-1; 7 bases are a match to TRBD1. The V gene's germline CDR1 is KGHSH and CDR2 LQKENI. This CDR3 is built from 13 residues. V shed 6 bases and J 3 bases; nucleotides not matched to a gene: 4. In DNA, the CDR3 is TGTGCCAGCTCCCAAACAGGGGACACTGAAGCTTTCTTT. Translated: CASSQTGDTEAFF.

The CDR3 loop is CASSLPTGGAQQYF. In DNA, the CDR3 is TGTGCCAGCAGCCTCCCCACAGGGGGCGCACAGCAGTACTTC. The chain links TRBV28 to TRBJ2-7, with TRBD1 matching over 9 bases. Germline CDR1 is MDHEN and CDR2 is SYDVKM. The CDR3 sequence is 14 residues long. With 6 bases clipped from V and 8 bases from J, the junction kept 11 bases outside the gene matches.

The chain carries TRBV7-2 and TRBJ1-1; D is perhaps TRBD1 (5 bases). Germline-derived CDR1 and CDR2 are SGHTA and FQGNSA. There are 14 residues in the CDR3. V lost 4 bases, J lost 2 bases, and 11 bases lay in between. CDR3 coding DNA: TGTGCCAGCAGCTCGGGACTCGCTAACACTGAAGCTTTCTTT. Amino acids: CASSSGLANTEAFF.

V gene TRBV2 combines with J gene TRBJ1-4; D possibly corresponds to TRBD1 (5 bases). The V gene's germline CDR1 is SNHLY and CDR2 FYNNEI. V was clipped by 5 bases and J by 10 bases, with 17 bases between them. CDR3 size: 14 residues. CDR3 protein: CASSSDSAGRKLFF. CDR3 in DNA: TGTGCCAGCAGTTCCGACAGCGCGGGACGAAAACTGTTTTTT.

This chain links TRBV5-6 with TRBJ1-1; TRBD1 agrees at 7 bases. This CDR3 comprises 15 residues. V lost 0 bases, J lost 4 bases, and 6 bases stayed unmatched. CDR1 and CDR2 (germline): SGHDT, YYEEEE. The CDR3 DNA follows: TGTGCCAGCAGCTTGGGCGCAGGGGGACTCACTGAAGCTTTCTTT. Residues: CASSLGAGGLTEAFF.

The V and J genes are TRBV7-2 and TRBJ2-7; the match to TRBD1 covers 9 bases. J was trimmed by 4 bases and V by 3 bases; bases with no gene match: 4. The germline gives CDR1 SGHTA, CDR2 FQGNSA. CDR3 length: 14 residues. The CDR3 coding sequence is TGTGCCAGCAGCTTCGGACAGGGGATATACGAGCAGTACTTC. It translates to CASSFGQGIYEQYF.

This chain joins TRBV3-1 (or the pseudogene TRBV3-2) and TRBJ1-2; the D is unclear. This CDR3 contains 13 residues. Looked up from germline, CDR1 is LGHDT and CDR2 is YNNKEL (reference sequence). Trimming took 4 bases from V and 7 from J, leaving 13 bases between them. CDR3 DNA: TGTGCCAGCAGCCGATTAGGAGGGTCTGGCTACACCTTC. This sequence encodes CASSRLGGSGYTF.

V gene TRBV30 combines with J gene TRBJ1-2; D gene ambiguous. The CDR3 is 18 residues long. V dropped 0 bases and J dropped 4 bases, with 24 bases sitting between them. CDR1 GTSNPN and CDR2 SVGIG come from the germline V gene (reference sequence). The CDR3 loop is CAWSVSLLRRARSYGYTF. Here the CDR3 DNA reads TGTGCCTGGAGTGTAAGTTTGTTACGGCGGGCCAGATCCTATGGCTACACCTTC.